These 20 T cell receptor beta chains share one sample of origin, sequenced in a study of somatic mutations in cytotoxic T cells in rheumatoid arthritis. The method was immunoSEQ multiplex PCR; TCRdb's version includes in-frame clones alone and lacks a portion of them. This table holds 15,000 or so clones, approximately 70% found once. The source material was CD8+ T cells sorted from blood. The origin of the receptors is an adult with rheumatoid arthritis.

This CDR3 is CASSQGAGDEQFF. In DNA, the CDR3 is TGTGCCAGCAGCCAAGGCGCCGGGGATGAGCAGTTCTTC. The chain couples TRBV14 to TRBJ2-1, with a possible D match to TRBD2 (5 bases). Trimming took off 1 base at V and 8 bases at J, with 9 bases between the two ends. The germline V gene encodes CDR1 SGHDN and CDR2 FVKESK. The CDR3 extends over 13 amino acids.

This chain connects TRBV4-3 to TRBJ1-2; 7 bases align to TRBD1. The junction had 7 bases not matched to a gene; V was cut back by 3 bases and J by 3 bases. Germline V gives CDR1 LGHNA, CDR2 YSLEER. This CDR3 is built from 15 residues. In nucleotides, the CDR3 is TGCGCCAGCAGCCAGGCATACAGGGGCGACTATGGCTACACCTTC. Amino acids: CASSQAYRGDYGYTF.

The chain carries TRBV29-1 and TRBJ2-4; D ambiguous. Germline V gene data show CDR1 as SQVTM and CDR2 as ANQGSEA. The CDR3 contains 13 residues. Between the trimmed V and J ends, which lost 6 bases and 5 bases, there was a span of 14 bases. The CDR3 DNA sequence: TGCAGCGTCCTAGTAGGGTCCGAAAACATTCAGTACTTC. Translating it yields CSVLVGSENIQYF.

CDR3 nucleotides: TGCGCCAGCAGCCTCCGACAGTTACTTACAACTAATGAAAAACTGTTTTTT. This sequence encodes CASSLRQLLTTNEKLFF. V gene TRBV4-1 combines with J gene TRBJ1-4, with D possibly matching TRBD1 (5 bases). Trimming removed 4 bases from V and 0 bases from J, with 15 bases in between. The germline gives CDR1 MGHRA, CDR2 YSYEKL. This CDR3 comprises 17 residues.

This clone was recorded a few times. The CDR3 sequence: CASSSGQVSNQPQHF. CDR3 nucleotide sequence: TGTGCCAGCAGCTCTGGACAAGTTAGCAATCAGCCCCAGCATTTT. The chain has TRBV5-6 and TRBJ1-5; TRBD1 might be the D (5 bases). The CDR3 sequence is 15 residues long. Germline assignment: CDR1 SGHDT and CDR2 YYEEEE. V was clipped by 3 bases and J by 0 bases, with 10 bases between them.

The chain joins TRBV9 to TRBJ2-1; perhaps TRBD2 as D (6 bases). CDR1 and CDR2 (germline): SGDLS, YYNGEE. CDR3 length: 15 amino acids. V was shortened by 1 base and J by 4 bases, with 12 bases between the two germline ends. CDR3 amino acids: CASSVSGLDYNEQFF. The CDR3 coding sequence is TGTGCCAGCAGCGTATCGGGACTGGATTACAATGAGCAGTTCTTC.

V and J are TRBV6-1 and TRBJ2-5, with D perhaps matching TRBD1 (5 bases). V was trimmed by 0 bases and J by 1 base, leaving 12 bases between them. This CDR3 has 16 amino acids. The germline CDR1 and CDR2 sequences are MNHNS and SASEGT. The CDR3 region is CASSEALRALQETQYF. CDR3 sequence (DNA): TGTGCCAGCAGTGAAGCGCTCAGGGCCCTCCAAGAGACCCAGTACTTC.

The rearrangement links TRBV2 to TRBJ1-1; maybe TRBD1 (5 bases). CDR3 length: 14 residues. Trimming took 5 bases from V and 1 from J, leaving 11 bases between them. CDR1 and CDR2 from the germline V gene are SNHLY and FYNNEI. CDR3 DNA: TGTGCCAGCAGTCCTTGGACAAAGAACACTGAAGCTTTCTTT. Its translation: CASSPWTKNTEAFF.

The rearrangement links TRBV18 to TRBJ1-2; no clear D gene. The CDR3 sequence is 15 residues long. Germline V lookup: CDR1 KGHSH, CDR2 LQKENI. Trimming removed 2 bases from V and 5 bases from J, with 15 bases in between. The CDR3 DNA sequence: TGTGCCAGCTCACCAATGATGGCCACTTGGTATGGCTACACCTTC. It yields the protein CASSPMMATWYGYTF.

The chain is built from TRBV21-1 and TRBJ2-7; the D call of TRBD1 is as the table states it, not checked on the DNA. TRBV21-1 is labeled a pseudogene. This CDR3 has 15 residues. CDR3 in DNA: TGTGCCAGCAGCAAAGGGGCAGAAGGATATTACGAGCAGTACTTC. This sequence encodes CASSKGAEGYYEQYF.

The chain joins TRBV6-5 to TRBJ2-1, with 10 bases aligning to TRBD2. Per the germline V gene, CDR1 is MNHEY and CDR2 is SVGAGI. With 1 base clipped from V and 7 bases from J, the junction kept 4 bases outside the gene matches. This CDR3 has 15 amino acids. In DNA, the CDR3 is TGTGCCAGCAGTTACTATAGCGGGGGGTTAAATGAGCAGTTCTTC. Amino acid sequence: CASSYYSGGLNEQFF.

The chain uses TRBV2 and TRBJ1-2; 10 nucleotides match TRBD1. The germline V gene has CDR1 SNHLY and CDR2 FYNNEI. V was clipped by 0 bases and J by 3 bases; unmatched bases: 16. The CDR3 has 20 residues. The CDR3 sequence is CASSEARKATGGLRDYGYTF. The DNA of the CDR3 is TGTGCCAGCAGTGAAGCACGAAAGGCGACAGGGGGCCTGAGGGACTATGGCTACACCTTC.

This clone has more than one count but fewer than ten. The rearrangement uses TRBV4-3 and TRBJ2-5; D might be TRBD1 (6 bases). CDR1 is LGHNA and CDR2 is YSLEER in the germline V gene. The CDR3 is 16 residues long. The germline V and J ends were trimmed by 4 bases and 2 bases, with 17 bases remaining between them. The CDR3 DNA follows: TGCGCCAGCAGCCCCTGGCTGGACAGACAACAAGAGACCCAGTACTTC. Its translation: CASSPWLDRQQETQYF.

This chain links TRBV6-5 with TRBJ2-3; 11 bases are a match to TRBD1. Germline lookup yields CDR1 MNHEY and CDR2 SVGAGI. This CDR3 comprises 14 residues. Trimming cost V 6 bases and J 5 bases; bases outside gene matches: 4. The CDR3 DNA reads TGTGCCAGCAGCCGGACAGGGGGCATAGATACGCAGTATTTT. Translating it yields CASSRTGGIDTQYF.

The chain carries TRBV9 and TRBJ2-1; 9 bases align to TRBD1. CDR1 and CDR2 from the germline V gene are SGDLS and YYNGEE. The CDR3 contains 15 residues. Trimming cost V 5 bases and J 4 bases; bases outside gene matches: 7. This CDR3 reads CASSPPGQGYNEQFF. In DNA form, the CDR3 reads TGTGCCAGCAGTCCGCCAGGACAGGGGTACAATGAGCAGTTCTTC. Complete variable domain (other parts from reference TRBV9 and TRBJ2-1): DSGVTQTPKHLITATGQRVTLRCSPRSGDLSVYWYQQSLDQGLQFLIQYYNGEERAKGNILERFSAQQFPDLHSELNLSSLELGDSALYFCASSPPGQGYNEQFFGPGTRLTVL.

The rearrangement uses TRBV5-4 and TRBJ2-5; no definite D call. Trimming cost V 0 bases and J 0 bases, with 3 bases left between them. CDR1 and CDR2 from the germline V gene are SGHNT and YYREEE (reference sequence). The CDR3 has 13 residues. The CDR3 DNA reads TGTGCCAGCAGCTTGGACGACCAAGAGACCCAGTACTTC. This sequence encodes CASSLDDQETQYF.

The rearrangement joins TRBV19 to TRBJ2-3, with 10 bases fitting TRBD2. This CDR3 has 16 amino acids. Germline V gene sequence: CDR1 LNHDA, CDR2 SQIVND (reference sequence). V trimming: 3 bases; J trimming: 6 bases; junction bases outside the gene matches: 9. The chain's CDR3 is CASSMPAGGRSDTQYF. CDR3 coding DNA: TGTGCCAGTAGTATGCCAGCGGGGGGGCGATCGGATACGCAGTATTTT.

The chain recombines TRBV2 with TRBJ2-1, with 11 bases lining up with TRBD1. The CDR3 covers 16 residues. Per the germline V gene, CDR1 is SNHLY and CDR2 is FYNNEI. V was pared by 7 bases and J by 9 bases, with 14 bases of the junction left unmatched. CDR3 sequence reads: CASIDPGQGAGGEQFF. CDR3 nucleotides: TGTGCCAGCATAGATCCCGGACAGGGGGCGGGCGGTGAGCAGTTCTTC.

The chain is built from TRBV7-8 and TRBJ1-4; D gene unclear. The CDR3 is made up of 15 amino acids. Germline V CDR1 and CDR2: SGHVS, FQNEAQ. V dropped 2 bases and J dropped 8 bases, with 15 bases sitting between them. CDR3 bases: TGTGCCAGCAGCTTATTCGATGGGGTTCGGGAAAAACTGTTTTTT. This codes for CASSLFDGVREKLFF.

This clone was detected a few times. The gene calls are TRBV2 and TRBJ2-7; D might be TRBD1 (6 bases). The V and J ends lost 3 bases and 0 bases respectively, with 12 bases between them. The CDR3 is 15 amino acids. The germline gives CDR1 SNHLY, CDR2 FYNNEI. The CDR3 loop reads CASSDTGHFSYEQYF. CDR3 sequence (DNA): TGTGCCAGCAGTGATACGGGACATTTCTCCTACGAGCAGTACTTC.